This entry concerns a single T cell receptor (beta chain). Its antigen is unidentified. Repertoires were generated with immunoSEQ multiplex PCR, while TCRdb's copy carries only in-frame clones and drops some. The sample lists 20,000 to 25,000 clones, around 80% occurring once. The data belong to a study of PD-1 blockade in classical Hodgkin lymphoma. Turning to the study itself: Patients were given intravenous nivolumab, 3 mg/kg, every 2 weeks. Findings and caveats of the study: Undefined causes, possibly disease activity or prior therapy, underlie the repertoire differences. Nivolumab initiation under 1 year post-ASCT meant exclusion.

All trial patients relapsed after autologous stem cell transplantation. The receptor comes from a human donor with classical Hodgkin lymphoma. The sample consisted of peripheral blood mononuclear cells (PBMCs), taken before the second cycle of nivolumab.

The chain's CDR3 is CASSLVGTGPYGYTF. As DNA, the CDR3 is TGTGCCAGCAGCTTGGTAGGGACAGGCCCCTATGGCTACACCTTC. The V gene is TRBV5-8, the J gene TRBJ1-2, with 8 bases matching TRBD1. The CDR3 contains 15 residues. Losses at the gene ends were 0 bases for V and 4 bases for J; bases not matched to a gene: 5. Germline V gene data show CDR1 as SGHTS and CDR2 as YDEGEE.